The rows below give T cell receptor beta chains drawn from one sample of a study of blood T cells in healthy people across ages. TCRdb itself ran the 5' RACE reads through MiXCR, one entry per CDR3 protein. The sample records some 550,000 distinct CDR3 sequences, roughly 43% being singletons. The sample was blood. The receptors were gathered from a man older than 75 in good health. Both conserved end residues are part of each CDR3. D genes are given only for firm matches. Rows may omit the clone size; those that give it use once, few, many or a size class.

d_gene: TRBD2
v_gene: TRBV24-1
abundance: .
j_gene: TRBJ2-2
CDR3nt: TGTGCCACCAGTGATTTGTCCGGGACTAGCGGGAACACCGGGGAGCTGTTTTTT
CDR3aa: CATSDLSGTSGNTGELFF

d_gene: TRBD2
v_gene: TRBV30
abundance: .
j_gene: TRBJ2-5
CDR3nt: TGTGCCTGGGGGACTAGCCAAGAGACCCAGTACTTC
CDR3aa: CAWGTSQETQYF

d_gene: .
v_gene: TRBV12-3/TRBV12-4
abundance: .
j_gene: TRBJ2-3
CDR3nt: TGTGCCAGCAGTTGGGCCTTGGGGAGAACAGATACGCAGTATTTT
CDR3aa: CASSWALGRTDTQYF

d_gene: .
v_gene: TRBV11-1
abundance: many
j_gene: TRBJ2-4
CDR3nt: TGTGCCAGCAGCCCAACAGGGAGCAGGGGCATTCAGTACTTC
CDR3aa: CASSPTGSRGIQYF

d_gene: TRBD1
v_gene: TRBV7-2
abundance: few
j_gene: TRBJ2-7
CDR3nt: TGTGCCAGCAGCCGGATGAGTGGGACAGGGGTTTACGAGCAGTACTTC
CDR3aa: CASSRMSGTGVYEQYF

d_gene: .
v_gene: TRBV5-1
abundance: .
j_gene: TRBJ1-6
CDR3nt: TGCGCCAGCAGCTCCGGGACCGGAGATAATTCACCCCTCCACTTT
CDR3aa: CASSSGTGDNSPLHF

d_gene: .
v_gene: TRBV10-3
abundance: .
j_gene: TRBJ2-2
CDR3nt: TGTGCCATCAGCCAGCCCGGGGAGCTGTTTTTT
CDR3aa: CAISQPGELFF

d_gene: .
v_gene: TRBV20-1
abundance: .
j_gene: TRBJ1-5
CDR3nt: TGCAGTGCCCGAGAGGCAGGACGGGGGGGCAATCAGCCCCAGCATTTT
CDR3aa: CSAREAGRGGNQPQHF

d_gene: .
v_gene: TRBV12-3/TRBV12-4
abundance: .
j_gene: TRBJ2-5
CDR3nt: TGTGCCAGCAGTTTTGCCGGGTACCAAGAGACCCAGTACTTC
CDR3aa: CASSFAGYQETQYF

d_gene: TRBD1
v_gene: TRBV4-3
abundance: .
j_gene: TRBJ1-1
CDR3nt: TGCGCCAGCAGCCAAGATCCCGGGGACAGCCCTGAAGCTTTCTTT
CDR3aa: CASSQDPGDSPEAFF

d_gene: TRBD1
v_gene: TRBV27
abundance: .
j_gene: TRBJ2-7
CDR3nt: TGTGCCAGCAGTCTCGGACAGGGGGGCCGCTACGAGCAGTACTTC
CDR3aa: CASSLGQGGRYEQYF

d_gene: TRBD2
v_gene: TRBV7-9
abundance: .
j_gene: TRBJ2-3
CDR3nt: TGTGCCAGCAGCTTATCCGGCGGGGGTAACACAGATACGCAGTATTTT
CDR3aa: CASSLSGGGNTDTQYF

d_gene: TRBD2
v_gene: TRBV7-2
abundance: .
j_gene: TRBJ2-5
CDR3nt: TGTGCCAGCAGCTTAGTGCCTAGCGGGGCAGAGACCCAGTACTTC
CDR3aa: CASSLVPSGAETQYF

d_gene: TRBD1
v_gene: TRBV7-6
abundance: many
j_gene: TRBJ1-2
CDR3nt: TGTGCCGGGTCAGGGGGCCAGGGCTATGGCTACACCTTC
CDR3aa: CAGSGGQGYGYTF

d_gene: .
v_gene: TRBV12-5
abundance: .
j_gene: TRBJ2-7
CDR3nt: TGTGCTAGTGGACCGACCCCGAGCTCCTACGAGCAGTACTTC
CDR3aa: CASGPTPSSYEQYF

d_gene: .
v_gene: TRBV4-3
abundance: .
j_gene: TRBJ2-3
CDR3nt: TGCGCCAGCAGCCAAGGACAAGGGCCGCAGTATTTT
CDR3aa: CASSQGQGPQYF

d_gene: TRBD1
v_gene: TRBV7-2
abundance: .
j_gene: TRBJ1-2
CDR3nt: TGTGCCAGCAACCGGGACAGGGTGGGTGGCTACACCTTC
CDR3aa: CASNRDRVGGYTF

d_gene: .
v_gene: TRBV12-3/TRBV12-4
abundance: .
j_gene: TRBJ1-5
CDR3nt: TGTGCCAGCAGTTCCACAGAGGATCAGCCCCAGCATTTT
CDR3aa: CASSSTEDQPQHF

d_gene: TRBD2
v_gene: TRBV20-1
abundance: few
j_gene: TRBJ2-1
CDR3nt: TGCAGTGCTTTACCTAGCGGGAGCTCCTACAATGAGCAGTTCTTC
CDR3aa: CSALPSGSSYNEQFF

d_gene: .
v_gene: TRBV6-2/TRBV6-3
abundance: .
j_gene: TRBJ1-1
CDR3nt: TGTGCCAGCAAGTCGGGACGCACTGAAGCTTTCTTT
CDR3aa: CASKSGRTEAFF

d_gene: TRBD1
v_gene: TRBV5-6
abundance: many
j_gene: TRBJ2-7
CDR3nt: TGCGCCAGCAGCTGGACAGGGCCTTCCTACGAGCAGTACTTC
CDR3aa: CASSWTGPSYEQYF

d_gene: .
v_gene: TRBV25-1
abundance: .
j_gene: TRBJ2-4
CDR3nt: TGTGCCAGCAGTGAAACAGCAGGGTGGACGGACATTCAGTACTTC
CDR3aa: CASSETAGWTDIQYF

d_gene: TRBD2
v_gene: TRBV28
abundance: .
j_gene: TRBJ2-5
CDR3nt: TGTGCCAGCAGTCAACCCGGGACTAGTCTCAGGACCCAGTACTTC
CDR3aa: CASSQPGTSLRTQYF

d_gene: TRBD1
v_gene: TRBV12-3/TRBV12-4
abundance: .
j_gene: TRBJ1-6
CDR3nt: TGTGCCAGCAGGGAGACAGGGGTCAATTCACCCCTCCACTTT
CDR3aa: CASRETGVNSPLHF

d_gene: .
v_gene: TRBV15
abundance: .
j_gene: TRBJ1-2
CDR3nt: TGTGCCACCAGCAGATTGTCTTATGGCTACACCTTC
CDR3aa: CATSRLSYGYTF

d_gene: .
v_gene: TRBV5-1
abundance: .
j_gene: TRBJ2-7
CDR3nt: TGCGCCAGCAGCTTGGGAGGGGCGCAGGGCTACGAGCAGTACTTC
CDR3aa: CASSLGGAQGYEQYF

d_gene: .
v_gene: TRBV7-2
abundance: few
j_gene: TRBJ2-1
CDR3nt: TGTGCCAGCAGCTCACGATTTGGTGAGCAGTTCTTC
CDR3aa: CASSSRFGEQFF

d_gene: .
v_gene: TRBV9
abundance: .
j_gene: TRBJ2-3
CDR3nt: TGTGCCAGCAGCGTAGAGGGCGACCCTAGCACAGATACGCAGTATTTT
CDR3aa: CASSVEGDPSTDTQYF

d_gene: TRBD1
v_gene: TRBV6-5
abundance: many
j_gene: TRBJ1-4
CDR3nt: TGTGCCAGCAGTTCACGGACAGGGGTTAATGAAAAACTGTTTTTT
CDR3aa: CASSSRTGVNEKLFF

d_gene: .
v_gene: TRBV7-7
abundance: .
j_gene: TRBJ2-5
CDR3nt: TGTGCTAGCAGCAAGGGGACAAGCAGGTCGGAGACCCAGTACTTC
CDR3aa: CASSKGTSRSETQYF

d_gene: .
v_gene: TRBV20-1
abundance: .
j_gene: TRBJ1-4
CDR3nt: TGCAGTGCGAGACGGCGCCCGGGTGAAAAACTGTTTTTT
CDR3aa: CSARRRPGEKLFF

d_gene: .
v_gene: TRBV7-9
abundance: .
j_gene: TRBJ2-5
CDR3nt: TGTGGGTCCAGCAGCTTAGGGGGGTTGGAGACCCAGTACTTC
CDR3aa: CGSSSLGGLETQYF

d_gene: .
v_gene: TRBV9
abundance: many
j_gene: TRBJ2-3
CDR3nt: TGTGCCAGCAGCGACCGGGGGCAACGCACAGATACGCAGTATTTT
CDR3aa: CASSDRGQRTDTQYF

d_gene: .
v_gene: TRBV11-1
abundance: .
j_gene: TRBJ2-3
CDR3nt: TGTGCCAGCAGTCAGATGGGCGCAGGGCCGACAGATACGCAGTATTTT
CDR3aa: CASSQMGAGPTDTQYF

d_gene: .
v_gene: TRBV7-2
abundance: .
j_gene: TRBJ1-2
CDR3nt: TGTGCCAGCAGCTTGGCGGTAGCTAACTATGGCTACACCTTC
CDR3aa: CASSLAVANYGYTF

d_gene: TRBD2
v_gene: TRBV7-9
abundance: .
j_gene: TRBJ2-3
CDR3nt: TGTGCCAGCGGCCCACTAGCGGGGGGCACAGATACGCAGTATTTT
CDR3aa: CASGPLAGGTDTQYF

d_gene: TRBD1
v_gene: TRBV20-1
abundance: .
j_gene: TRBJ2-1
CDR3nt: TGCAGTGCTAGCCCCGGGACAGGGGGCGGATATGAGCAGTTCTTC
CDR3aa: CSASPGTGGGYEQFF

d_gene: TRBD1
v_gene: TRBV20-1
abundance: once
j_gene: TRBJ2-3
CDR3nt: TGCAGTGCTAGGGTTGACAGGGCCACAGATACGCAGTATTTT
CDR3aa: CSARVDRATDTQYF

d_gene: .
v_gene: TRBV7-3
abundance: .
j_gene: TRBJ1-1
CDR3nt: TGTGCCAGCAGCTTAAGAGGGGGGGACACTGAAGCTTTCTTT
CDR3aa: CASSLRGGDTEAFF

d_gene: .
v_gene: TRBV9
abundance: .
j_gene: TRBJ2-5
CDR3nt: TGTGCCAGCAGCCCAGGGGGGTGGCAAGAGACCCAGTACTTC
CDR3aa: CASSPGGWQETQYF

d_gene: TRBD1
v_gene: TRBV7-9
abundance: .
j_gene: TRBJ1-4
CDR3nt: TGTGCCAGCAGTATAAACGGACAGGAGGAAAAACTGTTTTTT
CDR3aa: CASSINGQEEKLFF

d_gene: TRBD2
v_gene: TRBV2
abundance: .
j_gene: TRBJ2-1
CDR3nt: TGTGCCAGCAGTCGGACTAGCGGGGGCAATGAGCAGTTCTTC
CDR3aa: CASSRTSGGNEQFF

d_gene: .
v_gene: TRBV9
abundance: .
j_gene: TRBJ2-1
CDR3nt: TGTGCCAGCAGCGTAGTAGGGGACACCGAGCAGTTCTTC
CDR3aa: CASSVVGDTEQFF

d_gene: .
v_gene: TRBV6-5
abundance: many
j_gene: TRBJ2-7
CDR3nt: TGTGCCAGCAGTTGGGTTCGGGTACGGAGCCAAATGAACAGGGAAAGAGGCTACTACGAGCAGTACTTC
CDR3aa: CASSWVRVRSQMNRERGYYEQYF